These 9 T cell receptor beta chains came from one sample sequenced in a study of shared clonotypes between healthy human individuals (TCRdb year 2020). The method was the immunoSEQ multiplex PCR assay. The source is immuneACCESS, and TCRdb retained only in-frame sequences with V and J called. Part of the clones is not carried over; for the studies checked, unresolved V genes explain less than half of this, and the remainder is unexplained. Recorded for this sample are around 1,900,000 clones; 90% to 95% of them occurred a single time. Of the sample, less than 2% is held by the ten largest clones. CD8 naive samples were obtained by positive selection for CCR7 among CD45RO-negative cells, yielding a CD45RA+CCR7+ population from which TemRA cells were excluded. The source material was naive CD8+ T cells from PBMCs. In the paper's terms, the cell subset or site label means: CD45RA+CCR7+. Every receptor here comes from a man aged 18-30 years in good health. Some clones in this sample may be carry-over from other donors' samples.

This clone occurred a few times. The chain uses TRBV9 and TRBJ2-1; D is ambiguous. The CDR3 is 12 residues long. CDR1 is SGDLS and CDR2 is YYNGEE in the germline V gene. Trimming shortened V by 2 bases and J by 9 bases, and 9 bases separated the two germline ends. CDR3 protein: CASSVAKGEQFF. CDR3 DNA: TGTGCCAGCAGCGTGGCCAAGGGTGAGCAGTTCTTC.

This chain uses TRBV7-3 with TRBJ2-1; D not certain. The length of the CDR3 is 13 residues. V was trimmed by 4 bases and J by 5 bases, leaving 9 bases between them. The V gene's germline CDR1 is SGHTA and CDR2 FQGTGA. The CDR3 reads CASSSTRDNEQFF. The CDR3 region has the DNA TGTGCCAGCAGCTCCACAAGGGACAATGAGCAGTTCTTC.

The chain recombines TRBV27 with TRBJ2-7; unclear D gene. The germline V gene encodes CDR1 MNHEY and CDR2 SMNVEV (reference sequence). The germline V and J ends were trimmed by 3 bases and 0 bases, with 15 bases remaining between them. This CDR3 is built from 16 residues. The CDR3 DNA reads as TGTGCCAGCAGTTTTTTAGGCACAGCTCTCTCCTACGAGCAGTACTTC. The encoded protein is CASSFLGTALSYEQYF.

This clone occurred once. This chain links TRBV7-9 with TRBJ1-2; D unclear. This CDR3 is built from 13 residues. V was pared by 9 bases and J by 1 base, with 12 bases between. Germline-derived CDR1 and CDR2 are SEHNR and FQNEAQ (reference sequence). CDR3 amino acids: CASSGEDNYGYTF. For the CDR3, the DNA is TGTGCCAGTTCCGGGGAAGATAACTATGGCTACACCTTC.

The rearrangement uses TRBV16 and TRBJ1-4; D gene ambiguous. This CDR3 comprises 18 residues. V lost 2 bases, J lost 3 bases, and 19 bases lay in between. The germline gives CDR1 KGHSY, CDR2 FQNENV. The CDR3 sequence: CASSQELPGYGANEKLFF. CDR3 coding DNA: TGTGCCAGCAGCCAAGAACTTCCCGGGTATGGGGCTAATGAAAAACTGTTTTTT.

This chain links TRBV29-1 with TRBJ2-2; 10 nucleotides match TRBD2. V was pared by 6 bases and J by 1 base, with 5 bases of the junction left unmatched. The CDR3 loop spans 15 amino acids. The V gene's germline CDR1 is SQVTM and CDR2 ANQGSEA. CDR3 in amino acids: CSVPLAGGNTGELFF. CDR3 in DNA: TGCAGCGTCCCTTTAGCGGGAGGGAACACCGGGGAGCTGTTTTTT.

The V and J genes are TRBV11-2 and TRBJ2-2; D tentatively fits TRBD1 or TRBD2 (5 bases each). The germline gives CDR1 SGHAT, CDR2 FQNNGV. This CDR3 has 15 residues. Trimming pared 4 bases from V and 2 bases from J, leaving 11 bases between. CDR3 region: CASSSRDANTGELFF. The CDR3 bases are TGTGCCAGCAGCTCCCGGGACGCCAACACCGGGGAGCTGTTTTTT.

This clone was seen just once. This sequence joins TRBV6-6 and TRBJ2-6, with TRBD1 as a possible D gene (6 bases). The CDR3 loop spans 16 amino acids. The V gene lost 10 bases and the J gene lost 0 bases, with 16 bases spanning the gap. Per the germline V gene, CDR1 is MNHNY and CDR2 is SVGAGI (reference sequence). CDR3 DNA: TGTGCCACAAAATCCGGACAGTACTCTGGGGCCAACGTCCTGACTTTC. Its protein is CATKSGQYSGANVLTF.

The chain combines TRBV7-9 with TRBJ2-3, with TRBD2 matching over 10 bases. The V and J ends lost 4 bases and 2 bases, in that order; junction bases with no gene match: 9. The germline V gene has CDR1 SEHNR and CDR2 FQNEAQ (reference sequence). The CDR3 is 17 residues long. The CDR3 nucleotides are TGTGCCAGCAGCTCCAGACGGACTAGCGGAAACACAGATACGCAGTATTTT. Its protein product is CASSSRRTSGNTDTQYF. Variable domain in full (rest from reference TRBV7-9 and TRBJ2-3): DTGVSQNPRHKITKRGQNVTFRCDPISEHNRLYWYRQTLGQGPEFLTYFQNEAQLEKSRLLSDRFSAERPKGSFSTLEIQRTEQGDSAMYLCASSSRRTSGNTDTQYFGPGTRLTVL.